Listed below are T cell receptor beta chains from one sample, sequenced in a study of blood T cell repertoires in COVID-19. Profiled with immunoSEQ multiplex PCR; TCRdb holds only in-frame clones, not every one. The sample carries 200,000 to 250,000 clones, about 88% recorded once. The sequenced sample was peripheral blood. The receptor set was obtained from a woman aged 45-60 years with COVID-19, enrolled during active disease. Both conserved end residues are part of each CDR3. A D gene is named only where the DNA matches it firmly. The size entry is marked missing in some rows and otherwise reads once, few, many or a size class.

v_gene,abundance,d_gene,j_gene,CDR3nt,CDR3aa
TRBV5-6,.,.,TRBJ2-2,TGTGCCAGCAGCTTGGGCGGAATTACCGGGGAGCTGTTTTTT,CASSLGGITGELFF
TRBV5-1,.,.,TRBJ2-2,TGCGCCAGCAGACAGGTTTTCGCGAACACCGGGGAGCTGTTTTTT,CASRQVFANTGELFF
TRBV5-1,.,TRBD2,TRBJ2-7,TGCGCCAGCAGCCCGCTTGGGGGACTAGAATCTCGGGGGCAGTACTTC,CASSPLGGLESRGQYF
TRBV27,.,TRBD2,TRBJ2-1,TGTGCCAGCAGTTATAGCGGGGGGGCCGGAAATGAGCAGTTCTTC,CASSYSGGAGNEQFF
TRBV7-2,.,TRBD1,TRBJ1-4,TGTGCCAGCAGCTTAGCGAGGGGGCGCTTAAATGAAAAACTGTTTTTT,CASSLARGRLNEKLFF
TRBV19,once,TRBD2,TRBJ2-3,TGTGCCAGTAAAGATCGGAGCGGGGGGGTAGCAGATACGCAGTATTTT,CASKDRSGGVADTQYF
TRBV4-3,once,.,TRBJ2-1,TGCGCCAGCAGCCAAGATGGGCGGGGCTTCAATGAGCAGTTCTTC,CASSQDGRGFNEQFF
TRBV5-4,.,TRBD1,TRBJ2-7,TGTGCCAGCAGCCGAGCCGGGACAGGGTCGGGAGAGCAGTACTTC,CASSRAGTGSGEQYF
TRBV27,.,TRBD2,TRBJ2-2,TGTGCCAGCACCCAAGGAGCGGGGGCGAAGACCGGGGAGCTGTTTTTT,CASTQGAGAKTGELFF
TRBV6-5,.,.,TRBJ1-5,TGTGCCAGCAGTACCGCGGGGGCGGAACAGCCCCAGCATTTT,CASSTAGAEQPQHF
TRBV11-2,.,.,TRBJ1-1,TGTGCCAGCAGGGAGTACACTGAAGCTTTCTTT,CASREYTEAFF
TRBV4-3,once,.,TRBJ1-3,TGCGCCAGCAGCCGCGGACTGGGTGGTGATGGAAACACCATATATTTT,CASSRGLGGDGNTIYF
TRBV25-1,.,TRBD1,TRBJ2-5,TGTGCCAGCAGTATACAGGGGGCCGAGACCCAGTACTTC,CASSIQGAETQYF
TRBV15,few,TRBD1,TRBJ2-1,TGTGCCACCAGCAGAGTACAGGGGGCGCGTCACAATGAGCAGTTCTTC,CATSRVQGARHNEQFF
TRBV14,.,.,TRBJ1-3,TGTGCCAGCAGCCAAGCAAGGGGACTAAGCTCTGGAAACACCATATATTTT,CASSQARGLSSGNTIYF
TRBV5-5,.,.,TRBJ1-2,TGTGCCAGCAGCCCGGGCGGGGGCTACACCTTC,CASSPGGGYTF
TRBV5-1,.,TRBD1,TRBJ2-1,TGCGCCAGCAGCTTGGTGGGGACGGGACAGGGTTACAATGAGCAGTTCTTC,CASSLVGTGQGYNEQFF
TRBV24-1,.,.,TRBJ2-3,TGTGCCACCAGTCGTAGTTACACAGATACGCAGTATTTT,CATSRSYTDTQYF
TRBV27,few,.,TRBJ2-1,TGTGCCAGCAGTCCCTTGGGAGCGGACAATGAGCAGTTCTTC,CASSPLGADNEQFF
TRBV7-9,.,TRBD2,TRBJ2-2,TGTGCCAGCAGCTCACCGATAGCGGGTCAGAACACCGGGGAGCTGTTTTTT,CASSSPIAGQNTGELFF
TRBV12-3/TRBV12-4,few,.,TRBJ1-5,TGTGCCAGCAGTACCACAGTGGATCAGCCCCAGCATTTT,CASSTTVDQPQHF
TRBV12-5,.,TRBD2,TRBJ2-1,TGTGCTAGTGGTTTTATCGGGACTAGCGTCGGGGATGAGCAGTTCTTC,CASGFIGTSVGDEQFF
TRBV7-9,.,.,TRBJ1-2,TGTGCCAGCAGCTTAGCTTTGGACTTATCGGGTGGCTACACCTTC,CASSLALDLSGGYTF
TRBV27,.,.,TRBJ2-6,TGTGCCAGCAGGAGGAGTGCTGGGGCCAACGTCCTGACTTTC,CASRRSAGANVLTF
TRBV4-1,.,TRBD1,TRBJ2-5,TGCGCCAGCAGCCAACCGACAGGGGGGTACCAAGAGACCCAGTACTTC,CASSQPTGGYQETQYF
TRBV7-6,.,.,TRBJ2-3,TGTGCCAGCAGCTTGGACATAACTTCTAAAAATACGCAGTATTTT,CASSLDITSKNTQYF
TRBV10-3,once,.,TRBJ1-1,TGTGCCATCAGTGAGTCATTGCAGGGTAGGGTCACTGAAGCTTTCTTT,CAISESLQGRVTEAFF
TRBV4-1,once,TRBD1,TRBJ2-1,TGCGCCAGCAGCCACAGACAGGGGTCTTACAATGAGCAGTTCTTC,CASSHRQGSYNEQFF
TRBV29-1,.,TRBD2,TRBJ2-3,TGCAGCGTTGAAATTCTAGCTAGCGGGGTAGATACGCAGTATTTT,CSVEILASGVDTQYF
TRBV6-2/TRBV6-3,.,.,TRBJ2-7,TGTGCCAGCAGTTATGACGGACTCTACGAGCAGTACTTC,CASSYDGLYEQYF
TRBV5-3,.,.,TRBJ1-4,TGTGCCAGAAGGAGGGAAAAACTGTTTTTT,CARRREKLFF
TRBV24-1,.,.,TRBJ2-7,TGTGCCACCAGTTGGGCGGGCCACGAGCAGTACTTC,CATSWAGHEQYF
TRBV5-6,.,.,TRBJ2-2,TGTGCCAGCAGCTTGCCCCTGTACAGGGGGGGCACCGGGGAGCTGTTTTTT,CASSLPLYRGGTGELFF
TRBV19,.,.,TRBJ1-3,TGTGCCAGCGGGATCTGGAACGGGGACACCATATATTTT,CASGIWNGDTIYF
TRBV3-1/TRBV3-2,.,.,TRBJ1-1,TGTGCCAGCAGCCCCTGGGACAAAAGGTTCACTGAAGCTTTCTTT,CASSPWDKRFTEAFF
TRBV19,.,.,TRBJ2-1,TGTGCCAGTAGTATCCAAGCGGGTGAGCAGTTCTTC,CASSIQAGEQFF
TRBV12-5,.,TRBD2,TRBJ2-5,TGTGCTAGTGGTCTGACTAGCGGGGGGACGGAGACCCAGTACTTC,CASGLTSGGTETQYF
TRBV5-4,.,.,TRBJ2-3,TGTGCCAGCAGCCCTAGCTACCAAACAGATACGCAGTATTTT,CASSPSYQTDTQYF
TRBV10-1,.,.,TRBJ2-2,TGCGCCAGCAGTGTGCGATCGGGGAGAAACACCGGGGAGCTGTTTTTT,CASSVRSGRNTGELFF
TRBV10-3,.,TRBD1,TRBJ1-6,TGTGCCATCAGCCAGGGGGCCGAAAATTCACCCCTCCACTTT,CAISQGAENSPLHF
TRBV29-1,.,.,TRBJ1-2,TGCAGCGTTCCCCGCACCGGGGGGGGATCTTATGGCTACACCTTC,CSVPRTGGGSYGYTF
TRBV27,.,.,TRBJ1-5,TGTGCCAGCAGTTACAGGGATGGCAATCAGCCCCAGCATTTT,CASSYRDGNQPQHF
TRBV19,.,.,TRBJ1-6,TGTGCCAGCACGCAACTCTGGACCGCGGGCAGCTCACCCCTCCACTTT,CASTQLWTAGSSPLHF
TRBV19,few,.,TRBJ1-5,TGTGCCAGTAGTCTCCAGGGCCCTCAGCCCCAGCATTTT,CASSLQGPQPQHF
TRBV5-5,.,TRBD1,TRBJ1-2,TGTGCCAGCAGCTTGGGAGGACAGGGGGCGGCCGGCTACACCTTC,CASSLGGQGAAGYTF
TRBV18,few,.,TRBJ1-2,TGTGCCAGCTCACCCGGACTTCGACAAGACTACACCTTC,CASSPGLRQDYTF
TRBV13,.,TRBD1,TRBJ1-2,TGTGCCAGCAGCACCGGGACAGCCTATGGCTACACCTTC,CASSTGTAYGYTF
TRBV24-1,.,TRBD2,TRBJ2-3,TGTGCCACCAGTGTAGGCGGGGGGGGTAATACGCAGTATTTT,CATSVGGGGNTQYF
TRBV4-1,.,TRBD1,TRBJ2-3,TGCGCCAGCAGCCAAGACAGGGGGAACGGGGATACGCAGTATTTT,CASSQDRGNGDTQYF
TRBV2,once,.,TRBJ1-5,TGTGCCAGCAGTGCGGACAGTTATAGCAATCAGCCCCAGCATTTT,CASSADSYSNQPQHF
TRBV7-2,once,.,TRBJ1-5,TGTGCCAGCAGCTTAGTTCGGCAGGTTGGCCAGCCCCAGCATTTT,CASSLVRQVGQPQHF
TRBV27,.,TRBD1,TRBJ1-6,TGTGCCAGCAGTCCTCTGCCGACAGGGTATTCACCCCTCCACTTT,CASSPLPTGYSPLHF
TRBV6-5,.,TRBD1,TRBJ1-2,TGTGCCAGCAGTCGTTCTCAGGGGGCTCGGTATGGCTACACCTTC,CASSRSQGARYGYTF
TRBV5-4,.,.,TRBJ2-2,TGTGCCAGCAGCTTTACAGGGAGCACCGGGGAGCTGTTTTTT,CASSFTGSTGELFF
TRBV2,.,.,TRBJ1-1,TGTGCCAGCAGAGTTTTCGACAGGTCTGAAGCTTTCTTT,CASRVFDRSEAFF
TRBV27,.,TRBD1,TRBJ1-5,TGTGCCAGCTCATCGACAGGGACAATTAGCAATCAGCCCCAGCATTTT,CASSSTGTISNQPQHF
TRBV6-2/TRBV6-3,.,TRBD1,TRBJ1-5,TGTGCCAGCAGTTACTCGACACAGGGGAGCAATCAGCCCCAGCATTTT,CASSYSTQGSNQPQHF
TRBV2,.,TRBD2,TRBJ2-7,TGTGCCAGCAGTAGCGGGGGGGCTTACGAGCAGTACTTC,CASSSGGAYEQYF
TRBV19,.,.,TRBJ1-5,TGTGCCAGTAGTATCAACCCCACAGGCAGGGATCAGCCCCAGCATTTT,CASSINPTGRDQPQHF
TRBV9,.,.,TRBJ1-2,TGTGCCAGCAGCCCAAGTACCGGTGGCTACACCTTC,CASSPSTGGYTF